This TCR beta chain is drawn from a study of T-cell reconstitution after alpha-beta-depleted transplantation in children. For TCRbeta, the library was prepared with unique molecular identifiers. TCRdb passed the PCR reads through MiXCR, listing each CDR3 protein once. Altogether approximately 490,000 distinct CDR3 sequences are present, roughly a tenth being singletons, with the ten largest covering around 2.2%. As concerns this clonotype: Its specificity is not known.

Study conclusions and caveats: By about two months after transplant, alpha-beta T cells reportedly arose from several hundred graft clones that had expanded. At one year after transplant, newly produced T cells mostly accounted for T-cell counts and diversity. Surviving recipient cells, namely T cells and thymic progenitors, were the source of high day-60 TCRbeta diversity in some patients.

V lost 1 base to trimming and J lost 2 bases, with 14 bases between them. The germline V gene encodes CDR1 SGHAT and CDR2 FQNNGV. This CDR3 has 16 amino acids. The sample here was PBMCs, taken before TCRalphabeta/CD19-depleted stem cell transplant. The chain carries TRBV11-2 and TRBJ2-5, with TRBD1 as a possible D gene (5 bases). This sequence originates from a child younger than 10 with inherited bone marrow failure, due to receive a stem cell transplant. CDR3: CASSLGARARQETQYF. CDR3 nucleotides: TGTGCCAGCAGCTTAGGGGCCAGGGCCCGACAAGAGACCCAGTACTTC.